These T cell receptor beta chains were read from a single sample in a study of T cell repertoires in cytomegalovirus infection. The antigens for these receptors are not known. TCRdb reanalysed the reads using MiXCR and keeps one entry per CDR3 protein. The table lists fewer than 900,000 distinct CDR3 sequences, roughly 28% of them singletons. The specimen comprised cultured CD8+ T cells from PBMCs, sampled from culture after CMV antigen stimulation. The receptors were sampled from a human donor in good health (CMV status not recorded). Some clones in this sample may be carry-over from other donors' samples. Each CDR3 is given without its conserved first and last residue. The order of the fields is CDR3 length, V gene, J gene, CDR3 protein.

14	TRBV7-2	TRBJ1-3	ASSLVVARSGNTIY
13	TRBV19	TRBJ1-1	ASSSRWGENTEAF
13	TRBV7-9	TRBJ1-6	ASSLPGLANSPLH
11	TRBV7-9	TRBJ2-7	ASSPPGLDEQY
12	TRBV12-3/TRBV12-4	TRBJ1-1	ASTYGQGNTEAF
15	TRBV9	TRBJ2-6	ASSVGLSVSGANVLT
10	TRBV7-9	TRBJ1-5	ASSYTNQPQH
15	TRBV28	TRBJ2-1	ASRGKDRDRARNEQF
14	TRBV7-2	TRBJ2-1	ASSLPTGTGSNEQF
10	TRBV29-1	TRBJ2-5	SVEGLMETQY
10	TRBV12-3/TRBV12-4	TRBJ2-7	ASSPAGYEQY
16	TRBV12-5	TRBJ1-4	ASGLVFEEGRLNEKLF
15	TRBV12-3/TRBV12-4	TRBJ1-4	ASSQPAVAGSNEKLF
14	TRBV2	TRBJ2-1	ASSVGLLSSYNEQF
13	TRBV12-3/TRBV12-4	TRBJ1-1	ASSLITGGATEAF
14	TRBV7-2	TRBJ1-1	ASSSPDRSMNTEAF
12	TRBV4-3	TRBJ2-1	ASSQGQGYNEQS
13	TRBV19	TRBJ1-5	ASSPKAAGNQPQH
10	TRBV7-9	TRBJ2-1	ANSSSPTEPN
15	TRBV11-3	TRBJ2-1	ASSSHLGADPYNEQF
14	TRBV3-1	TRBJ1-6	ASSQGGQGMRSPLH
11	TRBV20-1	TRBJ1-2	SARDLTAYGYT
13	TRBV19	TRBJ2-1	ASSIFGGRGNEQF
13	TRBV6-6	TRBJ2-1	ASSYSADSYNEQF
11	TRBV28	TRBJ1-2	ASSQIHRAGYT
13	TRBV25-1	TRBJ1-6	ASSEKRFGYSPLH
10	TRBV7-2	TRBJ1-5	ASSLEYQPQH